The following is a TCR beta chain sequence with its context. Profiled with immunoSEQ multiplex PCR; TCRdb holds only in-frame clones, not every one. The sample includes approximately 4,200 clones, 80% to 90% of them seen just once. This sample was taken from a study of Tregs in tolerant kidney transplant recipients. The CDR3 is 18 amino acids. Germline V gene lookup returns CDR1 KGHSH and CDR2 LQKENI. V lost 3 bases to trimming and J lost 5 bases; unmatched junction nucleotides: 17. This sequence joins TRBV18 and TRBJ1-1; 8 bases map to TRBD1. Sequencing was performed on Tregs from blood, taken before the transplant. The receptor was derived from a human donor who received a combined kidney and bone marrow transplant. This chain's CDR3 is CASSPDRGGHPGKTEAFF. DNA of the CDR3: TGTGCCAGCTCACCCGACAGGGGCGGGCACCCGGGGAAGACTGAAGCTTTCTTT. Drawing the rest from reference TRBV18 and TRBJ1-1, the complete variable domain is NAGVMQNPRHLVRRRGQEARLRCSPMKGHSHVYWYRQLPEEGLKFMVYLQKENIIDESGMPKERFSAEFPKEGPSILRIQQVVRGDSAAYFCASSPDRGGHPGKTEAFFGQGTRLTVV.